The rows below give T cell receptor beta chains drawn from one sample of a study of blood T cell repertoires in COVID-19. Profiled with immunoSEQ multiplex PCR; TCRdb holds only in-frame clones, not every one. Among about 130,000 clones, 79% were seen once, and the ten largest hold 4% to 5%. The sample taken for sequencing was peripheral blood. These receptors came from a woman in her seventies with COVID-19, enrolled during active disease. The CDR3 runs from the conserved cysteine through the conserved F or W. A D gene is named only where the DNA matches it firmly. Clone size is shown for a subset of rows, as once, few, many or a class of expanded clone.

TRBJ2-5,TRBV6-6,few,.,TGTGCCAGCAGCCACGGGGGAGTCCAAGAGACCCAGTACTTC,CASSHGGVQETQYF
TRBJ1-1,TRBV7-2,.,.,TGTGCCAGCAGCTCATGGGCGAACACTGAAGCTTTCTTT,CASSSWANTEAFF
TRBJ2-7,TRBV11-2,.,TRBD2,TGTGCCAGCAGCTCCCCCGGGGGGATCGGCGAGCAGTACTTC,CASSSPGGIGEQYF
TRBJ1-1,TRBV5-1,.,.,TGCGCCAGCAGCTTGGCCCGGACAGAGGGGAACACTGAAGCTTTCTTT,CASSLARTEGNTEAFF
TRBJ1-1,TRBV25-1,.,.,TGTGCCAGCAGTGAATTTAAGAACACTGAAGCTTTCTTT,CASSEFKNTEAFF
TRBJ1-3,TRBV30,few,.,TGTGCCTCTTATCTACGGGGCTCTGGAAACACCATATATTTT,CASYLRGSGNTIYF
TRBJ2-5,TRBV6-1,.,.,TGTGCCAGCAGTAACCGGGACAACCAAGAGACCCAGTACTTC,CASSNRDNQETQYF
TRBJ2-6,TRBV5-8,.,.,TGTGCCAGCAGCTTGGCGGCAGGGTACGCATCTGGGGCCAACGTCCTGACTTTC,CASSLAAGYASGANVLTF
TRBJ2-6,TRBV9,few,.,TGTGCCAGCAGCGAGGTGGGACACCTCTCTGGGGCCAACGTCCTGACTTTC,CASSEVGHLSGANVLTF
TRBJ2-1,TRBV30,.,TRBD2,TGTGCCTGGAGTCCTCGCGGGGGACGCGTGGAGCAGTTCTTC,CAWSPRGGRVEQFF
TRBJ1-5,TRBV5-8,.,TRBD1,TGTGCCAGCAGCTTTGGACAGGGATGGGTTGGCAATCAGCCCCAGCATTTT,CASSFGQGWVGNQPQHF
TRBJ1-3,TRBV4-1,.,.,TGCGCCAGCAGCCAAGTCTGGGTTGTGCAGGCTAACTCTGGAAACACCATATATTTT,CASSQVWVVQANSGNTIYF
TRBJ1-2,TRBV7-2,.,.,TGTGCCAGCAGCCTCTCCGGTGGCGGGGGGGTTATCTATGGCTACACCTTC,CASSLSGGGGVIYGYTF
TRBJ2-7,TRBV3-1/TRBV3-2,.,TRBD1,TGTGCCAGCAGCCAGGGACAGGACAGAGCAAGACCCATCTCCTACGAGCAGTACTTC,CASSQGQDRARPISYEQYF
TRBJ2-1,TRBV28,few,TRBD1,TGTGCCAGCAGTCTAGTAAGACAGGGGGCCGCAGTTGTGTCTGAGCAGTTCTTC,CASSLVRQGAAVVSEQFF
TRBJ1-1,TRBV27,.,TRBD1,TGTGCCATCCGATACAGGGGGTCTACTGGGGGTGAAGCTTTCTTT,CAIRYRGSTGGEAFF
TRBJ1-1,TRBV25-1,.,.,TGTGCCAGCAGTGAAGAGGCAGGGGTGAACACTGAAGCTTTCTTT,CASSEEAGVNTEAFF
TRBJ1-1,TRBV5-1,few,TRBD1,TGCGCCAGCAGCAAGGGACAGGGCTTGAACACTGAAGCTTTCTTT,CASSKGQGLNTEAFF
TRBJ1-6,TRBV18,.,.,TGTGCCAGCTCCCGTGACAGAACTAATTCACCCCTCCACTTT,CASSRDRTNSPLHF
TRBJ2-7,TRBV5-1,.,TRBD2,TGCGCCAGCAGCTTGGTTGGTGGGGGACTAACCGAGCAGTACTTC,CASSLVGGGLTEQYF
TRBJ2-1,TRBV6-2/TRBV6-3,.,TRBD1,TGTGCCAGCACCCCTGGACAGGGGGGTTACAATGAGCAGTTCTTC,CASTPGQGGYNEQFF
TRBJ2-1,TRBV7-3,.,TRBD1,TGTGCCAGCAGCTCAAACAGGGGGGTCTACAATGAGCAGTTCTTC,CASSSNRGVYNEQFF
TRBJ1-2,TRBV5-8,.,.,TGTGCCAGCAGCTTCGGGGGGGTACTGCTTCGTGGCTACACCTTC,CASSFGGVLLRGYTF
TRBJ2-7,TRBV19,.,TRBD1,TGTGCCACTACCCCGGGACAGCCTCCCTACGAGCAGTACTTC,CATTPGQPPYEQYF
TRBJ2-7,TRBV6-1,once,TRBD1,TGTGCCAGCAGTGAAGAGTCAGGGGGTTACTACGAGCAGTACTTC,CASSEESGGYYEQYF
TRBJ1-2,TRBV4-1,.,TRBD1,TGCGCCAGCAGCCAAGATTCTCGGACAGGGATGTTAAATGGCTACACCTTC,CASSQDSRTGMLNGYTF
TRBJ1-5,TRBV4-1,.,.,TGCGCCAGCAGCCAAGCGACGGGGTATAGCAATCAGCCCCAGCATTTT,CASSQATGYSNQPQHF
TRBJ1-1,TRBV2,few,TRBD1,TGTGCCAGCAGTGAAGGACAGGGGGCCACTGAAGCTTTCTTT,CASSEGQGATEAFF
TRBJ1-2,TRBV7-2,.,.,TGTGCCAGCAGCTTAGACCCAGACAATCCTTATGGCTACACCTTC,CASSLDPDNPYGYTF
TRBJ1-6,TRBV30,.,TRBD1,TGTGCCTGGGTAAAGGGGGCGGCCCTCCACTTT,CAWVKGAALHF
TRBJ1-2,TRBV5-1,.,TRBD1,TGCGCCAGCAGCTTGGATGGGACAGACTATGGCTACACCTTC,CASSLDGTDYGYTF
TRBJ2-5,TRBV5-6,.,.,TGTGCCAGCAGCTTTATAGCGTCTGAGACCCAGTACTTC,CASSFIASETQYF
TRBJ1-1,TRBV6-6,.,.,TGTGCCAGCACCCTCCTAGGTGTAGAAGCTTTCTTT,CASTLLGVEAFF
TRBJ1-2,TRBV27,once,TRBD1,TGTGCCAGCAGTTCATCCGGGACAGGGGGATTCGGCTACACCTTC,CASSSSGTGGFGYTF
TRBJ1-1,TRBV7-8,.,.,TGTGCCAGCAGTACTAGGACCACTGAAGCTTTCTTT,CASSTRTTEAFF
TRBJ1-1,TRBV7-2,.,.,TGTGCCAGCAGCTTAGGGCTCGGAGAGGGCACTGAAGCTTTCTTT,CASSLGLGEGTEAFF
TRBJ2-2,TRBV20-1,.,.,TGCAGTGCTAGTAGGGCAGGGAAGATGACCGGGGAGCTGTTTTTT,CSASRAGKMTGELFF
TRBJ2-3,TRBV3-1/TRBV3-2,.,.,TGTGCCAGCAGCCAATCACTAGGCTCAGCGGGTCCCACAGATACGCAGTATTTT,CASSQSLGSAGPTDTQYF
TRBJ2-1,TRBV19,once,TRBD2,TGTGCCAGTAGTATCAAAAGCGGGGGGGCCGCGAATGAGCAGTTCTTC,CASSIKSGGAANEQFF
TRBJ2-3,TRBV6-5,once,.,TGTGCCAGCAGTTACACGACAGCATCGAGCACAGATACGCAGTATTTT,CASSYTTASSTDTQYF
TRBJ2-6,TRBV19,.,.,TGTGCCAGTATGGCCTCTGGGGCCAACGTCCTGACTTTC,CASMASGANVLTF